The 28 T cell receptor beta chains listed next were all sequenced from one sample in a study of OX40 agonist ivuxolimab in advanced cancers. The method was immunoSEQ multiplex PCR; TCRdb's version includes in-frame clones alone and lacks a portion of them. This table holds 40,000 to 55,000 clones, 80% to 95% found once. This sample comprised CD4+ or CD8+ T cells sorted from blood, obtained in a trial of the OX40 agonist ivuxolimab. The receptors shown here come from an adult with an advanced solid tumor such as melanoma, head and neck, liver or kidney cancer.

The chain couples TRBV11-1 to TRBJ2-1, with 8 bases identical to TRBD2. CDR1 is SGHAT and CDR2 is FQDESV in the germline V gene (reference sequence). Trimming took 5 bases from V and 6 from J; bases not matched to a gene: 12. The CDR3 length is 16 residues. CDR3 sequence reads: CASSPSSGHPTNEQFF. The CDR3 DNA reads TGTGCCAGCAGCCCATCTAGCGGGCACCCCACCAATGAGCAGTTCTTC.

This chain joins TRBV5-1 and TRBJ1-1; D remains unclear. The germline V gene encodes CDR1 SGHRS and CDR2 YFSETQ. The V end lost 4 bases, the J end lost 1 base, and 14 bases lay between the germline ends. The CDR3 totals 15 residues. The chain's CDR3 is CASSPRTYTNTEAFF. The CDR3 DNA reads TGCGCCAGCAGCCCCCGGACCTATACGAACACTGAAGCTTTCTTT.

Written as DNA, the CDR3 is TGTGCCAGCAGACCTGACAGCGAATATGGCTACACCTTC. Its translation is CASRPDSEYGYTF. The chain combines TRBV11-2 with TRBJ1-2, with D possibly matching TRBD1 (5 bases). This CDR3 comprises 13 residues. The germline V and J ends were trimmed by 6 bases and 5 bases, with 13 bases remaining between them. The germline CDR1 and CDR2 sequences are SGHAT and FQNNGV.

The V and J genes are TRBV7-6 and TRBJ2-5; D gene ambiguous. The J call is doubtful: the DNA matches TRBJ2-7 better. Germline CDR1 SGHVS, CDR2 FNYEAQ. This CDR3 is 15 amino acids long. The CDR3 DNA sequence: TGTGCCAGCAGCTTAGAATCCGGATCCTCCTACGAGCAGTACTTC. It codes for CASSLESGSSYEQYF.

The chain has TRBV21-1 and TRBJ2-7; TRBD2 is the table's D call and was not checked against the DNA. TRBV21-1 is labeled a pseudogene. This CDR3 is built from 17 residues. CDR3 coding DNA: TGTGCCAGCAGCACGAAACCGGGACTAGCGGAAGCATACGAGCAGTACTTC. As protein: CASSTKPGLAEAYEQYF.

This chain connects TRBV5-4 to TRBJ2-7; 9 bases are shared with TRBD2. This CDR3 region has 15 residues. With 0 bases clipped from V and 2 bases from J, the junction kept 3 bases outside the gene matches. CDR1 is SGHNT and CDR2 is YYREEE in the germline V gene (reference sequence). Written as DNA, the CDR3 is TGTGCCAGCAGCTTGGCTAGCGGGAATACCTACGAGCAGTACTTC. Its translation is CASSLASGNTYEQYF.

The genes are TRBV5-1 and TRBJ2-1; no definite D call. This CDR3 has 14 amino acids. Trimming left V 3 bases short and J 10 bases short, with 17 bases between. Germline-derived CDR1 and CDR2 are SGHRS and YFSETQ. The CDR3 region has the DNA TGCGCCAGCAGCTACGCCCACCTAGGTAACGAGCAGTTCTTC. It yields the protein CASSYAHLGNEQFF.

The rearrangement joins TRBV11-2 to TRBJ2-7, with 7 nucleotides matching TRBD2. Trimming cost V 3 bases and J 0 bases; bases outside gene matches: 2. This CDR3 comprises 14 residues. Germline V gene lookup returns CDR1 SGHAT and CDR2 FQNNGV. For the CDR3, the DNA is TGTGCCAGCAGCTTGGGGGGGAGCTCCTACGAGCAGTACTTC. This encodes CASSLGGSSYEQYF.

The chain uses TRBV19 and TRBJ2-7; TRBD1 matches at 9 bases. Germline V lookup: CDR1 LNHDA, CDR2 SQIVND (reference sequence). The trim removed 6 bases at V and 4 bases at J, leaving 7 bases unmatched. CDR3 length equals 14 residues. CDR3 DNA: TGTGCCAGTAGCTTCGGGACAGGGACATACGAGCAGTACTTC. Translated: CASSFGTGTYEQYF.

This chain connects TRBV13 to TRBJ2-5, with TRBD2 matching over 11 bases. The germline gives CDR1 PRHDT, CDR2 FYEKMQ (reference sequence). There are 15 residues in the CDR3. V was clipped by 4 bases and J by 3 bases; unmatched bases: 4. The CDR3 spells CASSSIAGGKETQYF. In DNA form, the CDR3 reads TGTGCCAGCAGCTCCATAGCGGGAGGGAAAGAGACCCAGTACTTC.

The chain links TRBV27 to TRBJ2-1; 13 nucleotides agree with TRBD2. J lost 2 bases, V lost 5 bases, and 3 bases had no gene match. The CDR3 runs to 16 residues. The germline CDR1 and CDR2 sequences are MNHEY and SMNVEV (reference sequence). Here the CDR3 DNA reads TGTGCCAGCAGTACCGGGACTAGCGGGGCCTACAATGAGCAGTTCTTC. Its protein product is CASSTGTSGAYNEQFF.

The V gene is TRBV18, the J gene TRBJ2-7, with 8 bases that match TRBD2. V trimming: 2 bases; J trimming: 1 base; junction bases outside the gene matches: 7. Germline V CDR1 and CDR2: KGHSH, LQKENI. There are 16 residues in the CDR3. CDR3 in DNA: TGTGCCAGCTCACCAAGCCCAGCGGGAGTTTCCTACGAGCAGTACTTC. Translation gives CASSPSPAGVSYEQYF.

This chain links TRBV6-1 with TRBJ1-2; D may be TRBD1 (6 bases). The CDR3 sequence is 14 residues long. Germline CDR1 and CDR2: MNHNS and SASEGT. Trimming stripped 3 bases from V and 2 bases from J, with 10 bases between. The CDR3 loop is CASSDNRENYGYTF. CDR3 nucleotide sequence: TGTGCCAGCAGTGACAACAGGGAAAACTATGGCTACACCTTC.

This chain uses TRBV9 with TRBJ2-3; the D is unclear. Between the trimmed V and J ends, which lost 4 bases and 5 bases, there was a span of 8 bases. This CDR3 is 12 amino acids long. Looked up from germline, CDR1 is SGDLS and CDR2 is YYNGEE. CDR3 bases: TGTGCCAGCAGCTCACTCGGAGATACGCAGTATTTT. This translates into CASSSLGDTQYF.

V is TRBV4-1 and J is TRBJ2-3, with TRBD2 as a possible D gene (6 bases). The V end was cut by 2 bases, the J end by 6 bases, with 12 bases between. This CDR3 is 14 amino acids long. Germline V gene sequence: CDR1 MGHRA, CDR2 YSYEKL. The CDR3 protein is CASSQFGGEDTQYF. The CDR3, as DNA: TGCGCCAGCAGCCAATTCGGAGGGGAGGATACGCAGTATTTT.

As regards this clone: The sample carries other DNA sequences with the same CDR3. The chain carries TRBV9 and TRBJ1-1; TRBD1 is a possible D gene (5 bases). Trimming took off 0 bases at V and 5 bases at J, with 11 bases between the two ends. The CDR3 is 14 residues long. CDR1 is SGDLS and CDR2 is YYNGEE in the germline V gene. This CDR3 is CASSVGSGRTEAFF. CDR3 sequence (DNA): TGTGCCAGCAGCGTAGGATCAGGGCGGACTGAAGCTTTCTTT.

The V call is TRBV5-4, the J call TRBJ1-1, with D possibly being TRBD1 (5 bases). From germline, CDR1 is SGHNT and CDR2 YYREEE (reference sequence). The CDR3 is 14 amino acids. The germline V and J ends were trimmed by 4 bases and 1 base, with 11 bases remaining between them. The DNA for the CDR3 is TGTGCCAGCAGCGTCAGGGATTGGAACACTGAAGCTTTCTTT. It translates to CASSVRDWNTEAFF.

This chain links TRBV13 with TRBJ2-7, with D unresolved. Germline lookup yields CDR1 PRHDT and CDR2 FYEKMQ (reference sequence). Between the trimmed V and J ends, which lost 2 bases and 3 bases, there was a span of 11 bases. The length of the CDR3 is 14 residues. CDR3 protein: CASSLRKPDYEQYF. For the CDR3, the DNA is TGTGCCAGCAGCTTAAGAAAGCCGGACTACGAGCAGTACTTC.

The rearrangement links TRBV28 to TRBJ2-5; 7 positions match TRBD1. CDR3 length: 17 amino acids. CDR1 is MDHEN, CDR2 SYDVKM, per germline. The junction had 12 bases not matched to a gene; V was cut back by 0 bases and J by 5 bases. DNA for the CDR3: TGTGCCAGCAGTTTATGGGAAACCGACAGGGACGGGGAGACCCAGTACTTC. Residues: CASSLWETDRDGETQYF.

This chain links TRBV7-2 with TRBJ2-7; maybe TRBD2 (5 bases). Deletions cut 3 bases from V and 3 bases from J, with 18 bases between. The CDR3 runs 16 residues. Germline V gene sequence: CDR1 SGHTA, CDR2 FQGNSA. The CDR3 here is CASSLGAGSVYYEQYF. The DNA for the CDR3 is TGTGCCAGCAGCTTGGGAGCTGGGTCCGTATACTACGAGCAGTACTTC.

This chain connects TRBV7-9 to TRBJ1-4; D is uncertain. The CDR3 is made up of 14 amino acids. Germline CDR1 and CDR2: SEHNR and FQNEAQ (reference sequence). With 3 bases removed from V and 8 bases from J, the gap between germline ends came to 13 bases. CDR3 sequence: CASSFQDLEEKLFF. CDR3 DNA: TGTGCCAGCAGCTTTCAAGATCTTGAGGAAAAACTGTTTTTT.

The chain is built from TRBV28 and TRBJ2-3, with no clear D. Germline CDR1 MDHEN, CDR2 SYDVKM. This CDR3 region has 15 residues. The germline V and J ends were trimmed by 6 bases and 0 bases, with 13 bases remaining between them. The CDR3 bases are TGTGCCAGCAGCTCCGAAGGGCCTAGCACAGATACGCAGTATTTT. Translation: CASSSEGPSTDTQYF.

To note about this clone: The same CDR3 is also encoded by other DNA sequences in this sample. In DNA form, the CDR3 reads TGTGCCAGCAGTTTAGGGGGCTCCTACGAGCAGTACTTC. This codes for CASSLGGSYEQYF. The J gene is TRBJ2-7, the V gene TRBV27; D tentatively fits TRBD1 or TRBD2 (5 bases each). The CDR3 consists of 13 residues. V gave up 2 bases and J gave up 0 bases, with 5 bases separating them. Germline CDR1 and CDR2: MNHEY and SMNVEV (reference sequence).

The CDR3 loop reads CASSLGGAGANVLTF. CDR3 nucleotides: TGTGCCAGCAGCTTGGGAGGGGCCGGGGCCAACGTCCTGACTTTC. The chain carries TRBV13 and TRBJ2-6; TRBD2 agrees at 7 bases. The germline CDR1 and CDR2 sequences are PRHDT and FYEKMQ (reference sequence). Trimming removed 3 bases from V and 4 bases from J; junction bases left unmatched: 3. There are 15 residues in the CDR3.

The chain links TRBV19 to TRBJ2-5, with TRBD2 as a possible D gene (6 bases). The CDR3 covers 15 residues. The V end was cut by 6 bases, the J end by 4 bases, with 18 bases between. Germline CDR1 and CDR2: LNHDA and SQIVND (reference sequence). This CDR3 reads CASSLAAGYVETQYF. For the CDR3, the DNA is TGTGCCAGTAGCTTAGCGGCAGGGTATGTAGAGACCCAGTACTTC. The full variable domain, with the rest looked up from reference TRBV19 and TRBJ2-5, is DGGITQSPKYLFRKEGQNVTLSCEQNLNHDAMYWYRQDPGQGLRLIYYSQIVNDFQKGDIAEGYSVSREKKESFPLTVTSAQKNPTAFYLCASSLAAGYVETQYFGPGTRLLVL.

V is TRBV7-6 and J is TRBJ2-7; 8 nucleotides agree with TRBD2. V was pared by 5 bases and J by 5 bases, with 14 bases of the junction left unmatched. This CDR3 has 16 residues. The germline gives CDR1 SGHVS, CDR2 FNYEAQ. The DNA for the CDR3 is TGTGCCAGCAGCCAAGGCGTTTGGCGGGAGGACGACGAGCAGTACTTC. This translates into CASSQGVWREDDEQYF.

This chain connects TRBV27 to TRBJ2-1; 8 nucleotides match TRBD1. Germline CDR1 MNHEY, CDR2 SMNVEV (reference sequence). Trimming at V came to 1 base and at J to 2 bases, leaving 4 bases not matched to a gene. CDR3 length: 16 amino acids. DNA for the CDR3: TGTGCCAGCAGTTTATATTTCAGGGGGCCCTACAATGAGCAGTTCTTC. Its protein product is CASSLYFRGPYNEQFF.

This rearrangement joins TRBV15 to TRBJ2-1, with 7 bases fitting TRBD2. Germline assignment: CDR1 LNHNV and CDR2 YYDKDF (reference sequence). The CDR3 is made up of 16 amino acids. The V segment lost 3 bases and the J segment 5 bases; nucleotides outside the gene matches: 10. The CDR3 DNA reads TGTGCCACCAGCAGGGCTACGGGGCTAGCGGACAATGAGCAGTTCTTC. Protein: CATSRATGLADNEQFF.